The 13 T cell receptor beta chains given below trace back to one sample, sequenced in a study of T cells in localized non-small cell lung cancer. Clones were sequenced by immunoSEQ multiplex PCR, and TCRdb holds only the in-frame ones, with some missing. The data contain thousands of clones, 25% to 40% of them singletons. The sequenced sample was lung tumor tissue, obtained before any cancer treatment. These receptors all stem from a male donor older than 55 with stage III lung adenocarcinoma.

This clone was recorded a few times. The chain is built from TRBV19 and TRBJ2-2; TRBD2 matches 13 bases. The CDR3 spans 15 residues. Germline V CDR1 and CDR2: LNHDA, SQIVND (reference sequence). J was trimmed by 7 bases and V by 1 base; bases with no gene match: 0. The DNA of the CDR3 is TGTGCCAGTAGTATAGGGACTAGCGGGAGCGGGGAGCTGTTTTTT. Translated: CASSIGTSGSGELFF.

This rearrangement joins TRBV29-1 to TRBJ2-7; 9 bases line up with TRBD2. CDR3 size: 16 residues. With 7 bases clipped from V and 0 bases from J, the junction kept 13 bases outside the gene matches. CDR1 is SQVTM, CDR2 ANQGSEA, per germline. Here the CDR3 DNA reads TGCAGCGCCGCAGGAGACAGCGGGAGGAGCTCCTACGAGCAGTACTTC. This encodes CSAAGDSGRSSYEQYF.

This clone is labeled as medium-sized. V usage is TRBV11-3 and J usage is TRBJ2-7; 8 positions agree with TRBD1. The junction had 12 bases not matched to a gene; V was cut back by 4 bases and J by 7 bases. Germline CDR1 reads SGHNT; CDR2 reads YENEEA. This CDR3 has 15 residues. CDR3 nucleotides: TGTGCCAGCAGCTCCCGGACAGGGACGAGGGGGGAGCAGTACTTC. Translating it yields CASSSRTGTRGEQYF.

V usage is TRBV19 and J usage is TRBJ2-4; D is tentatively TRBD1 or TRBD2 (5 bases each). Germline-derived CDR1 and CDR2 are LNHDA and SQIVND (reference sequence). Trimming took off 4 bases at V and 2 bases at J, with 9 bases between the two ends. This CDR3 has 14 amino acids. CDR3 region: CASSRGVTKNIQYF. The CDR3, as DNA: TGTGCCAGTAGTAGAGGGGTAACCAAAAACATTCAGTACTTC. The whole variable domain, remainder taken from reference TRBV19 and TRBJ2-4, is DGGITQSPKYLFRKEGQNVTLSCEQNLNHDAMYWYRQDPGQGLRLIYYSQIVNDFQKGDIAEGYSVSREKKESFPLTVTSAQKNPTAFYLCASSRGVTKNIQYFGAGTRLSVL.

The chain couples TRBV6-7 to TRBJ1-2, with 7 bases lining up with TRBD1. TRBV6-7 has ORF status, its function being uncertain. The trim removed 5 bases at V and 4 bases at J, leaving 10 bases unmatched. This CDR3 is 15 amino acids long. CDR3: CASSEALGTVYGYTF. The CDR3 DNA reads TGTGCCAGCAGTGAAGCACTTGGGACAGTCTATGGCTACACCTTC.

The chain uses TRBV5-1 and TRBJ2-7; D may be TRBD2 (6 bases). This CDR3 contains 14 residues. Germline CDR1 and CDR2: SGHRS and YFSETQ. V dropped 0 bases and J dropped 6 bases, with 13 bases sitting between them. The CDR3 loop is CASSLGAAGFEQYF. The CDR3 nucleotides are TGCGCCAGCAGCTTGGGCGCTGCGGGGTTCGAGCAGTACTTC.

By share, this clone ranks as large. The chain couples TRBV11-3 to TRBJ1-2; D call uncertain. The CDR3 spans 15 residues. The V end was cut by 5 bases, the J end by 3 bases, with 16 bases between. Germline CDR1 reads SGHNT; CDR2 reads YENEEA. CDR3 loop: CASSSDIRVYYGYTF. DNA for the CDR3: TGTGCCAGCAGCAGTGACATTAGGGTATACTATGGCTACACCTTC.

The V call is TRBV11-3, the J call TRBJ2-5, with TRBD1 matching 8 bases. J gave up 4 bases and V 3 bases, and 10 bases lay outside the gene matches. CDR3 size: 16 residues. The germline V gene encodes CDR1 SGHNT and CDR2 YENEEA. CDR3 sequence: CASSLAVTGVVETQYF. DNA of the CDR3: TGTGCCAGCAGCTTGGCTGTGACAGGGGTCGTAGAGACCCAGTACTTC.

This clone was observed a few times. The chain couples TRBV19 to TRBJ2-3, with 8 bases that match TRBD2. Germline loops: CDR1 LNHDA, CDR2 SQIVND (reference sequence). This CDR3 is 15 amino acids long. V dropped 9 bases and J dropped 2; count of bases not matched to a gene: 10. The CDR3 nucleotides are TGTGCCAGCTATTCGTCTAGCGGGCCCACAGATACGCAGTATTTT. It translates to CASYSSSGPTDTQYF.

This clone showed up just a few times. The chain is built from TRBV11-3 and TRBJ2-3; D is ambiguous. This CDR3 spans 15 amino acids. Germline V gives CDR1 SGHNT, CDR2 YENEEA. Trimming removed 5 bases from V and 0 bases from J, with 12 bases in between. CDR3 in DNA: TGTGCCAGCAGCCAAACCGCCCTTAGCACAGATACGCAGTATTTT. The encoded protein is CASSQTALSTDTQYF. The full variable domain, in which reference TRBV11-3 and TRBJ2-3 provide the parts outside the CDR3, is EAGVVQSPRYKIIEKKQPVAFWCNPISGHNTLYWYLQNLGQGPELLIRYENEEAVDDSQLPKDRFSAERLKGVDSTLKIQPAELGDSAVYLCASSQTALSTDTQYFGPGTRLTVL.

This clone appeared a few times. The V gene is TRBV9, the J gene TRBJ1-1; D ambiguous. CDR1 and CDR2 (germline): SGDLS, YYNGEE. CDR3 length: 14 residues. Trimming took 3 bases from V and 0 from J, leaving 9 bases between them. In nucleotides, the CDR3 is TGTGCCAGCAGCGCACGGACGGTGAACACTGAAGCTTTCTTT. It specifies CASSARTVNTEAFF.

This clone has just a few counts. J is TRBJ2-3 and V is TRBV11-3; 11 bases are a match to TRBD1. The germline V gene encodes CDR1 SGHNT and CDR2 YENEEA. The V and J ends lost 5 bases and 2 bases, in that order; junction bases with no gene match: 6. The CDR3 has 16 amino acids. The CDR3 nucleotides are TGTGCCAGCAGCCAGGGACAGGGGGTGAACACAGATACGCAGTATTTT. Protein: CASSQGQGVNTDTQYF.

In this sample, this clone is medium-sized. This rearrangement joins TRBV6-8 to TRBJ1-5, with no clear D. Germline CDR1 MNHGY, CDR2 SAAAGT. The V gene lost 5 bases and the J gene lost 0 bases, with 8 bases spanning the gap. CDR3 size: 14 residues. CDR3 sequence (DNA): TGTGCCAGCAGTCCCGTGTATAGCAATCAGCCCCAGCATTTT. Protein: CASSPVYSNQPQHF.